The clone carrying this TCR beta chain is deemed medium-sized (0.01 to 0.1%). These data come from a study of control samples from healthy donors and cancer patients. TCRdb's table, derived via immunoSEQ multiplex PCR, lists solely in-frame clones and lacks some. The data hold about 51,000 clones, with about 92% observed a single time. This TCR derives from a man between 40 and 49 years old with colorectal cancer. Sequencing was performed on PBMCs.

CDR3 region: CASSPLLGVNTEAFF. In nucleotides, the CDR3 is TGTGCCAGCAGCCCGTTACTGGGGGTGAACACTGAAGCTTTCTTT. The rearrangement joins TRBV13 to TRBJ1-1, with D possibly being TRBD1 (5 bases). The germline V and J ends were trimmed by 5 bases and 0 bases, with 13 bases remaining between them. The CDR3 runs to 15 residues. The germline V gene encodes CDR1 PRHDT and CDR2 FYEKMQ (reference sequence).